A selection of T cell receptor beta chains follows, all from one sample in a study of blood T cell repertoires in COVID-19. Data came from immunoSEQ multiplex PCR; TCRdb stores just in-frame clones and leaves some out. The data show 100,000 to 150,000 clones, with about 88% seen just once and less than 2% held by the top ten. Sequenced material: peripheral blood. These receptors all stem from a human donor in a cohort sampled during active COVID-19. The CDR3 runs from the conserved cysteine through the conserved F or W. D genes are given only for firm matches. Part of the rows lack a size; the others show once, few, many or a class for expanded clones.

>few|.|TRBJ2-2|14|TRBV4-1
TGCGCCAGCAGCCATACAGGGAACACCGGGGAGCTGTTTTTT
CASSHTGNTGELFF
>.|TRBD2|TRBJ2-7|16|TRBV4-1
TGCGCCAGCAGCCAACTGAGGACTAGCGGGAGCGACGAGCAGTACTTC
CASSQLRTSGSDEQYF
>.|.|TRBJ2-7|13|TRBV6-1
TGTGCCAGCAGTGAAGTAAGACAGTACGAGCAGTACTTC
CASSEVRQYEQYF
>.|.|TRBJ2-1|13|TRBV27
TGTGCCAGCAGTCCGGACTGGTACAATGAGCAGTTCTTC
CASSPDWYNEQFF
>.|TRBD2|TRBJ2-3|16|TRBV7-6
TGTGCCAGCAGCTTAGTTGCGGGAGGGCGCACAGATACGCAGTATTTT
CASSLVAGGRTDTQYF
>.|TRBD2|TRBJ2-2|12|TRBV29-1
TGCAGCGCCCCTGGGGGGGCCGGGGAGCTGTTTTTT
CSAPGGAGELFF
>.|TRBD2|TRBJ2-7|17|TRBV3-1/TRBV3-2
TGTGCCAGCAGCCTCACACATAGCGGGAGGGCCTCCTACGAGCAGTACTTC
CASSLTHSGRASYEQYF
>once|.|TRBJ2-7|12|TRBV3-1/TRBV3-2
TGTGCCAGCGGGCCTCTCGCAGGGGAGCAGTACTTC
CASGPLAGEQYF
>.|.|TRBJ1-2|13|TRBV7-2
TGTGCCAGCAGCAATGACAGAAACTATGGCTACACCTTC
CASSNDRNYGYTF
>.|.|TRBJ2-2|15|TRBV10-1
TGCGCCAGCAGTGAGTCTTCAGGGAACACCGGGGAGCTGTTTTTT
CASSESSGNTGELFF
>.|TRBD2|TRBJ2-7|13|TRBV10-2
TGCGCCAGCACCCTTAGCGGGAACTACGAGCAGTACTTC
CASTLSGNYEQYF
>once|TRBD1|TRBJ2-2|15|TRBV25-1
TGTGCCAGCAGTGCTTCAGGGGGAAACACCGGGGAGCTGTTTTTT
CASSASGGNTGELFF
>.|.|TRBJ1-2|15|TRBV6-5
TGTGCCAGCAGCGTTGGGGGCAGGGCGACCGGTGGCTACACCTTC
CASSVGGRATGGYTF
>.|TRBD1|TRBJ1-3|15|TRBV5-4
TGTGCCAGCAGCTCCGGGACAGACTCTGGAAACACCATATATTTT
CASSSGTDSGNTIYF
>.|TRBD1|TRBJ2-7|15|TRBV3-1/TRBV3-2
TGTGCCAGCAGCCTTGGACAGGGAAGGGTCTACGAGCAGTACTTC
CASSLGQGRVYEQYF
>once|TRBD2|TRBJ2-1|14|TRBV6-2/TRBV6-3
TGTGCCAGCAGTTACGGGACTATTTACAATGAGCAGTTCTTC
CASSYGTIYNEQFF
>.|.|TRBJ2-1|15|TRBV5-1
TGCGCCAGCAGCCCGCAGGAGCGGCACTACAATGAGCAGTTCTTC
CASSPQERHYNEQFF
>.|TRBD2|TRBJ2-1|14|TRBV6-6
TGTGCCAGCGGTCAAGCGGGAGGTCCTTATGAGCAGTTCTTC
CASGQAGGPYEQFF
>once|TRBD2|TRBJ2-7|14|TRBV6-2/TRBV6-3
TGTGCCAGCAGTTATTGGGACTACTCCTACGAGCAGTACTTC
CASSYWDYSYEQYF
>.|.|TRBJ1-2|14|TRBV9
TGTGCCAGCAGCGTAGGCCAGCGGACTGGAGGCTACACCTTC
CASSVGQRTGGYTF
>.|TRBD1|TRBJ2-5|14|TRBV18
TGTGCCAGCTCACCTGACAGGGCCCGCAGGACCCAGTACTTC
CASSPDRARRTQYF
>.|.|TRBJ2-2|14|TRBV15
TGTGCCACCAGCAGAGACCGGATGGCGGCAAAGGCGTTTTTT
CATSRDRMAAKAFF
>once|.|TRBJ2-3|15|TRBV4-1
TGCGCCAGCAGCCAAGTAGGGAGGAGCACAGATACGCAGTATTTT
CASSQVGRSTDTQYF
>.|.|TRBJ2-7|16|TRBV5-1
TGCGCCAGCAGCTTTGAACCTTCCGGTTACTCCTACGAGCAGTACTTC
CASSFEPSGYSYEQYF
>once|.|TRBJ2-3|15|TRBV9
TGTGCCAGCAGCTCAGGCAGAGAAAGCACAGATACGCAGTATTTT
CASSSGRESTDTQYF
>.|.|TRBJ2-7|15|TRBV11-2
TGTGCCAGCAGCTCCCCGCGAGCAGGGAACTACGAGCAGTACTTC
CASSSPRAGNYEQYF
>.|TRBD2|TRBJ2-2|17|TRBV3-1/TRBV3-2
TGTGCCAGCAGCCGTGCCACTAGCGGGAGTTACACCGGGGAGCTGTTTTTT
CASSRATSGSYTGELFF
>few|TRBD2|TRBJ2-7|16|TRBV11-2
TGTGCCAGCAGCTTCCTCGCGGGAGGGCCTTTCTACGAGCAGTACTTC
CASSFLAGGPFYEQYF
>.|.|TRBJ1-3|19|TRBV2
TGTGCCAGCAGTGGTTCTCCTGACATTCGATCGTCGCCTGGAAACACCATATATTTT
CASSGSPDIRSSPGNTIYF
>.|TRBD1|TRBJ2-7|14|TRBV7-8
TGTGCCAGCAGCTCCCGGGACAGGATTTACGAGCAGTACTTC
CASSSRDRIYEQYF
>.|.|TRBJ2-3|16|TRBV5-4
TGTGCCAGCAGCCGAGGCAGGGGTTTTTGGACAGATACGCAGTATTTT
CASSRGRGFWTDTQYF
>.|.|TRBJ1-1|14|TRBV2
TGTGCCAGCAGTGTGATGGGGCTAAGCACTGAAGCTTTCTTT
CASSVMGLSTEAFF
>.|.|TRBJ2-6|19|TRBV28
TGTGCCAGCACCCCGGCCGGGGATCCTCGTTACTCTGGGGCCAACGTCCTGACTTTC
CASTPAGDPRYSGANVLTF
>once|.|TRBJ2-2|14|TRBV6-5
TGTGCCAGCAGCGCGACAGTGAACACCGGGGAGCTGTTTTTT
CASSATVNTGELFF
>.|TRBD2|TRBJ2-7|16|TRBV7-8
TGTGCCAGCAGCTCCCCCCTGGGGACTAGCGGCTACGAGCAGTACTTC
CASSSPLGTSGYEQYF
>.|TRBD2|TRBJ2-3|15|TRBV6-5
TGTGCCAGCAGTTACTCGACGGGGGGGGCTGATACGCAGTATTTT
CASSYSTGGADTQYF
>.|.|TRBJ1-3|16|TRBV14
TGTGCCAGCAGCCAAAACGCCTTGGCGGGTGGAAACACCATATATTTT
CASSQNALAGGNTIYF
>once|TRBD1|TRBJ1-5|13|TRBV6-5
TGTGCCAGCAGGACAGGGGCGAATCAGCCCCAGCATTTT
CASRTGANQPQHF
>.|TRBD2|TRBJ2-1|16|TRBV4-1
TGCGCCAGCAGCCAACCACTAGCGGGGGGCTACAATGAGCAGTTCTTC
CASSQPLAGGYNEQFF
>.|.|TRBJ2-3|13|TRBV5-4
TGTGCCAGCAGCTTGCCAGTACCAGATACGCAGTATTTT
CASSLPVPDTQYF
>few|.|TRBJ2-5|13|TRBV6-5
TGTGCCAGCAGGTCCGGACTTCCTGAGACCCAGTACTTC
CASRSGLPETQYF
>few|TRBD1|TRBJ2-3|13|TRBV6-4
TGTGCCACCGGGACAGGGGGCACAGATACGCAGTATTTT
CATGTGGTDTQYF
>.|TRBD1|TRBJ2-5|15|TRBV5-1
TGCGCCAGCAGCCCCGGACAGGGGGGCCAAGAGACCCAGTACTTC
CASSPGQGGQETQYF
>.|TRBD1|TRBJ2-3|15|TRBV29-1
TGCAGCGTTGGACGCGGGACAGGGGTCACAGATACGCAGTATTTT
CSVGRGTGVTDTQYF
>.|TRBD1|TRBJ2-7|13|TRBV5-1
TGCGCCAGCAGCTTGGTGGGACAGGTCGAGCAGTACTTC
CASSLVGQVEQYF
>.|.|TRBJ1-4|15|TRBV5-1
TGCGCCAGCAGCTTACAGGGAGCAACTAATGAAAAACTGTTTTTT
CASSLQGATNEKLFF
>.|TRBD2|TRBJ2-7|13|TRBV28
TGTGCCAGCAGTCTAGCGGGAGGATGGGAGCAGTACTTC
CASSLAGGWEQYF
>.|.|TRBJ1-5|15|TRBV19
TGTGCCAGTAGTAAGGCAGGTGACTACAATCAGCCCCAGCATTTT
CASSKAGDYNQPQHF
>few|.|TRBJ2-3|12|TRBV28
TGTTGGCGGGACCGGGACACAGATACGCAGTATTTT
CWRDRDTDTQYF
>.|TRBD1|TRBJ1-2|17|TRBV7-8
TGTGCCAGCAGCTTAGTTAGGGGACAGGGGATCGGCTATGGCTACACCTTC
CASSLVRGQGIGYGYTF
>.|TRBD1|TRBJ2-1|14|TRBV5-1
TGCGCCAGCAGCTCCCGGGACAGATACAATGAGCAGTTCTTC
CASSSRDRYNEQFF
>.|.|TRBJ2-3|15|TRBV5-1
TGCGCCAGCAGATTACGACAGAGCTCTACAGATACGCAGTATTTT
CASRLRQSSTDTQYF
>.|.|TRBJ2-5|15|TRBV14
TGTGCCAGCAGCCAAGGAGGAGCGGTCTCGGGGGCCCAGTACTTC
CASSQGGAVSGAQYF
>.|.|TRBJ1-4|15|TRBV7-9
TGTGCCAGCAGCCCCCAGATCGCAACTAATGAAAAACTGTTTTTT
CASSPQIATNEKLFF
>few|TRBD2|TRBJ2-3|17|TRBV11-3
TGTGCCAGCAGCTTACGAGCTAGCGGGGGGGCCTCGAATACGCAGTATTTT
CASSLRASGGASNTQYF
>few|TRBD2|TRBJ2-5|15|TRBV24-1
TGTGCCACCAGTGACCCGACTAGCGGCCAAGAGACCCAGTACTTC
CATSDPTSGQETQYF
>.|.|TRBJ2-5|16|TRBV6-2/TRBV6-3
TGTGCCAGCAGTTACTCGATGGTACAGGGGGGGGAGACCCAGTACTTC
CASSYSMVQGGETQYF
>.|.|TRBJ2-7|14|TRBV18
TGTGCCAGCTCACCTGGCCTCACGACCTACGAGCAGTACTTC
CASSPGLTTYEQYF
>.|.|TRBJ2-5|13|TRBV18
TGTGCCAGCTCACCACCCAACCAAGAGACCCAGTACTTC
CASSPPNQETQYF